This entry concerns a single T cell receptor (beta chain). Different DNA sequences within this sample yield the same CDR3. Use of 60 Vbeta and 13 Jbeta primers characterized the PCR. Authors' analysis steps: In a later analysis, of some 80 million unique beta chains, around 9.9 million appeared in at least two donors. Produced via immunoSEQ multiplex PCR; TCRdb's table is partial and in-frame only. V and J calls and clone size come straight from that table; D and trimming were deduced from the DNA. In the table there are 100,000 to 150,000 clones, over 80% of which are singletons. This sample is part of a study of cytomegalovirus exposure and HLA in healthy donors. CDR3 length: 15 residues. CDR1 and CDR2 (germline): MGHRA, YSYEKL. J lost 5 bases, V lost 4 bases, and 9 bases had no gene match.

The chain has TRBV4-1 and TRBJ1-1, with 8 bases that match TRBD1. Material for sequencing was PBMCs. The source of this sequence is a man aged 18 to 30 in good health and CMV-seropositive. For the CDR3, the DNA is TGCGCCAGCAGCCCATTCGGACAGGGCGGGACTGAAGCTTTCTTT. Translated, it gives CASSPFGQGGTEAFF.